This T cell receptor beta chain was identified during a study of T cell responses to AZD1222 COVID-19 vaccine. General observations from the study: White British ancestry dominated among donors, who included more females, and clonal diversity was possibly underestimated. Recipients of AZD1222 seropositive at baseline numbered only 6 or 7. It was only after the peak T cell response that any repertoires were sampled. After two AZD1222 doses, spike-specific TCR breadth and depth rose versus day 0.

Concerning this clone itself: What it binds is unknown.

Repertoires were generated with immunoSEQ multiplex PCR, while TCRdb's copy carries only in-frame clones and drops some. In the table there are approximately 130,000 clones, over 80% of which are singletons. Sequenced here: peripheral blood, sampled on day 0 of AZD1222 vaccination. The receptor comes from an adult in good health.

CDR3 loop: CASSQGPGAYGYTF. The CDR3 nucleotides read TGTGCCAGCAGCCAGGGACCGGGCGCCTATGGCTACACCTTC. The chain uses TRBV4-2 and TRBJ1-2; D possibly corresponds to TRBD1 (5 bases). Germline-derived CDR1 and CDR2 are LGHNA and YNFKEQ. The germline V and J ends were trimmed by 3 bases and 4 bases, with 12 bases remaining between them. CDR3 length: 14 residues.